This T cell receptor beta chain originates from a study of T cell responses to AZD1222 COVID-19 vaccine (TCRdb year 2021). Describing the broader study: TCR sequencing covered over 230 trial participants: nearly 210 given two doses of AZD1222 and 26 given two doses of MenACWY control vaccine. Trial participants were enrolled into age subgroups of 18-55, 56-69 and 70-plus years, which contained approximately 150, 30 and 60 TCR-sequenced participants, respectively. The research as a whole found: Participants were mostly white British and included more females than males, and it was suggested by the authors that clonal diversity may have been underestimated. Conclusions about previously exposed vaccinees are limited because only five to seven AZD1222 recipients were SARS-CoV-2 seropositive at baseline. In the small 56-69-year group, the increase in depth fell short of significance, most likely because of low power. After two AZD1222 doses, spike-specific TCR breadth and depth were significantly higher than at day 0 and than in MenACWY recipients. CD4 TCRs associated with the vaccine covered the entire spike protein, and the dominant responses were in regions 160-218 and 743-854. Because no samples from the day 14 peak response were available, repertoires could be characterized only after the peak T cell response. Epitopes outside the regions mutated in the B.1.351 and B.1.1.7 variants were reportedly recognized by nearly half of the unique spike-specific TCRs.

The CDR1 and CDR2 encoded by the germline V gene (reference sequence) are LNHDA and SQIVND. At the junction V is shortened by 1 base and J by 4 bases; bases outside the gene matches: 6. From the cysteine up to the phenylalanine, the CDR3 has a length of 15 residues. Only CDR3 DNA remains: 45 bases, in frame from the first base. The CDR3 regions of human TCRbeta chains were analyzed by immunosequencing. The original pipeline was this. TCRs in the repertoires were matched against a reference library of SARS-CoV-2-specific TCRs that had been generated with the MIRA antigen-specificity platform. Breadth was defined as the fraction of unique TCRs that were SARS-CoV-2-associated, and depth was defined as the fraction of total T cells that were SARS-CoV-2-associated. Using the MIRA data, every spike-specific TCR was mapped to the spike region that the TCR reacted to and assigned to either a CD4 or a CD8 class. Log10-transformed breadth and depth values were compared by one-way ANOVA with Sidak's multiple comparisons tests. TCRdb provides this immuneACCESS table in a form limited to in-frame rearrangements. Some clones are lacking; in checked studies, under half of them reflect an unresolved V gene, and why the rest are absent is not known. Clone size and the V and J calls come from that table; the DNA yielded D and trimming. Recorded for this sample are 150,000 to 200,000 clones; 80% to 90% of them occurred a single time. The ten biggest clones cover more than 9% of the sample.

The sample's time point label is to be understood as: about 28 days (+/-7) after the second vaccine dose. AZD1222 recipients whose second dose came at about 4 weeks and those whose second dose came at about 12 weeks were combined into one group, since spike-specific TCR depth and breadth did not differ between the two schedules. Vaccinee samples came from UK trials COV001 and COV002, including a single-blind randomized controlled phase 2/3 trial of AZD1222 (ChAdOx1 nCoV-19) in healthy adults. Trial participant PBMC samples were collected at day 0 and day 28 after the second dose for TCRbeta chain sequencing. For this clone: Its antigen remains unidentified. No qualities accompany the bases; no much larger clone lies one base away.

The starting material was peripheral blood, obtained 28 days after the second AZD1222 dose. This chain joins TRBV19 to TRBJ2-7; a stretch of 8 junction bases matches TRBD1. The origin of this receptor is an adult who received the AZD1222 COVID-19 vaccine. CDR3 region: CASSIGTGIRYEQYF. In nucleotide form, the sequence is TGTGCCAGTAGTATAGGGACAGGGATTCGGTACGAGCAGTACTTC.